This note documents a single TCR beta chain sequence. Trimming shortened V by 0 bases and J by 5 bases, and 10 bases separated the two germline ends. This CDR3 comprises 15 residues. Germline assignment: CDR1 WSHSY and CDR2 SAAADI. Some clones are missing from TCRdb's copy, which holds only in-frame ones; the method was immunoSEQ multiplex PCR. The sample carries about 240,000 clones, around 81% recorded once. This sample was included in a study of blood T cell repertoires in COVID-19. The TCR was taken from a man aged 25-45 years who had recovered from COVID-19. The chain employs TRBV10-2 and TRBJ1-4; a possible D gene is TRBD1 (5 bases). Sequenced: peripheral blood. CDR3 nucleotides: TGCGCCAGCAGTGAGTCCGACAGCCCGAATGAAAAACTGTTTTTT. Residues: CASSESDSPNEKLFF.